This TCR beta chain was recorded in a study of cytomegalovirus exposure and HLA in healthy donors. Amplification used 60 Vbeta primers and 13 Jbeta primers. Repertoires were generated with immunoSEQ multiplex PCR, while TCRdb's copy carries only in-frame clones and drops some. Among approximately 82,000 clones listed, about three fifths were seen once. The CDR3 totals 13 residues. CDR1 and CDR2 (germline): SGHDT, YYEEEE. Trimming removed 4 bases from V and 5 bases from J, with 12 bases in between. The V and J genes are TRBV5-6 and TRBJ1-1; maybe TRBD1 (5 bases). The sequencing sample was made of PBMCs. The clonotype was recovered from a woman in her twenties or thirties in good health and CMV-seropositive. CDR3 sequence reads: CASSRGENTEAFF. CDR3 nucleotides: TGTGCCAGCAGCCGGGGGGAGAATACTGAAGCTTTCTTT.